This entry features one T cell receptor (beta chain) sequence. The protocol was immunoSEQ multiplex PCR, while the TCRdb copy is restricted to in-frame clones and leaves out a portion. The repertoire holds roughly 410,000 clones, with roughly nine tenths as singletons. Germline CDR1 reads SGHAT; CDR2 reads FQNNGV. This CDR3 has 15 amino acids. V lost 5 bases and J lost 6; bases outside the gene matches: 7. This specimen belongs to a study of blood T cell repertoires in COVID-19. Study background: Samples representing acute and convalescent COVID-19 were sourced from the United States, Italy and Spain.

The sample comprised peripheral blood. This rearrangement joins TRBV11-2 to TRBJ2-1; 10 nucleotides align to TRBD2. The clonotype originates from a man aged 35 to 55 with acute or convalescent COVID-19. The CDR3: CASSTSGGAGNEQFF. CDR3 bases: TGTGCCAGCAGCACGAGCGGGGGGGCCGGCAATGAGCAGTTCTTC.